The rows below give T cell receptor beta chains drawn from one sample of a study of identical twins. TCRdb analysed the 5' RACE reads with MiXCR anew, one entry per CDR3 protein. The table has around 250,000 distinct CDR3 sequences, about 8% seen once; the top ten hold 2.5% to 3.5%. These same records also appear under a second study, on yellow fever vaccine responses in identical twins.

Sequenced: CD8+ T cells sorted from blood. The receptors were gathered from a woman under 30 in good health. Both conserved end residues are part of each CDR3. Each record gives: clone size, J gene, V gene, CDR3 length, D gene, CDR3 DNA, CDR3 protein. The D gene is left open where the match is weak. Only some rows state a clone size, as once, few, many or a class for expanded clones.

size: few; J: TRBJ2-5; V: TRBV3-1; length: 21; D: -; DNA: TGTGCCAGCAGCCAAGATTGGGCAACAGGCTCCATTGGACGATTCCAAGAGACCCAGTACTTC; CDR3: CASSQDWATGSIGRFQETQYF
size: -; J: TRBJ2-2; V: TRBV6-1; length: 14; D: -; DNA: TGTGCCAGCATTGAGAGTAGTTACACCGGGGAGCTGTTTTTT; CDR3: CASIESSYTGELFF
size: -; J: TRBJ2-3; V: TRBV10-3; length: 15; D: TRBD2; DNA: TGTGCCATCAGGTTTAGCGGGGGGGCCCCAGATACGCAGTATTTT; CDR3: CAIRFSGGAPDTQYF
size: few; J: TRBJ2-1; V: TRBV15; length: 16; D: TRBD1; DNA: TGTGCCACCAGCTATCCGGGACAGGGTTCGGAGGATGAGCAGTTCTTC; CDR3: CATSYPGQGSEDEQFF
size: -; J: TRBJ2-3; V: TRBV4-1; length: 12; D: -; DNA: TGCGCCAGCAGCCCGTCGTCGGATACGCAGTATTTT; CDR3: CASSPSSDTQYF
size: few; J: TRBJ2-7; V: TRBV10-3; length: 14; D: TRBD1; DNA: TGTGCCATCAGTGAGACAGGGGGCGGTTACGAGCAGTACTTC; CDR3: CAISETGGGYEQYF
size: few; J: TRBJ2-5; V: TRBV7-9; length: 14; D: -; DNA: TGTGCCAGCAGCTTGGGGCCCCTCTCGGAGACCCAGTACTTC; CDR3: CASSLGPLSETQYF
size: -; J: TRBJ1-5; V: TRBV6-2/TRBV6-3; length: 15; D: TRBD1; DNA: TGTGCCAGCAGTGGGGGACAGTTTTCCAATCAGCCCCAGCATTTT; CDR3: CASSGGQFSNQPQHF
size: few; J: TRBJ2-1; V: TRBV12-3/TRBV12-4; length: 12; D: -; DNA: TGTGCCAGCAGTCGTCTAGAGCCAGAGCAGTTCTTC; CDR3: CASSRLEPEQFF
size: few; J: TRBJ2-1; V: TRBV19; length: 13; D: -; DNA: TGTGCCAGTAGTATCTCGGGCTTCAATGAGCAGTTCTTC; CDR3: CASSISGFNEQFF
size: many; J: TRBJ2-1; V: TRBV7-9; length: 14; D: TRBD2; DNA: TGTGCCAGCAGCGCGACTAGCGGTTACAATGAGCAGTTCTTC; CDR3: CASSATSGYNEQFF
size: many; J: TRBJ2-5; V: TRBV7-2; length: 13; D: -; DNA: TGTGCCAGCAGCTTCTGGTCAGCCGAGACCCAGTACTTC; CDR3: CASSFWSAETQYF
size: -; J: TRBJ2-1; V: TRBV4-1; length: 16; D: -; DNA: TGCGCCAGCAATTCCAAGATTGGTAGCGGCTACAATGAGCAGTTCTTC; CDR3: CASNSKIGSGYNEQFF
size: many; J: TRBJ2-7; V: TRBV7-6; length: 13; D: -; DNA: TGTGCCAGCAGCTTAGCGGTCTCCTACGAGCAGTACTTC; CDR3: CASSLAVSYEQYF
size: few; J: TRBJ1-5; V: TRBV7-2; length: 15; D: -; DNA: TGTGCCAGCAGCTTAGTTCGGCAGGGCAATCAGCCCCAGCATTTT; CDR3: CASSLVRQGNQPQHF
size: few; J: TRBJ1-3; V: TRBV29-1; length: 11; D: -; DNA: TGCAGCGTCCCCGATGGAAACACCATATATTTT; CDR3: CSVPDGNTIYF
size: few; J: TRBJ2-1; V: TRBV10-2; length: 16; D: -; DNA: TGCGCCAGCAGTGAGTCCCTGGGAGGAAATTACAATGAGCAGTTCTTC; CDR3: CASSESLGGNYNEQFF
size: few; J: TRBJ2-3; V: TRBV11-3; length: 16; D: TRBD2; DNA: TGTGCCAGCAGCGTTACTAGCGGGCAGTTCACAGATACGCAGTATTTT; CDR3: CASSVTSGQFTDTQYF
size: -; J: TRBJ1-6; V: TRBV2; length: 15; D: TRBD1; DNA: TGTGCCAGCAGTGCGGGACAGGGGTATAATTCACCCCTCCACTTT; CDR3: CASSAGQGYNSPLHF
size: many; J: TRBJ2-3; V: TRBV7-2; length: 15; D: -; DNA: TGTGCCAGCAGTGAGGGACTCGGGGGCACAGATACGCAGTATTTT; CDR3: CASSEGLGGTDTQYF
size: many; J: TRBJ2-7; V: TRBV24-1; length: 16; D: TRBD1; DNA: TGTGCCACCAGTGAGTCCCGGGACAGCTTTACCTACGAGCAGTACTTC; CDR3: CATSESRDSFTYEQYF